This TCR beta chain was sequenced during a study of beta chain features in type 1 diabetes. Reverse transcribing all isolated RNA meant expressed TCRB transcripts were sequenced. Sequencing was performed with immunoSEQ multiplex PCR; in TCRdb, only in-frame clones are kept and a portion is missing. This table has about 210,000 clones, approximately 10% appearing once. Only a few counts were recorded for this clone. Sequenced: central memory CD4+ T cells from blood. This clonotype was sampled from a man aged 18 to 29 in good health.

CDR3 sequence reads: CASSQVGEQYF. The DNA of the CDR3 is TGTGCCAGCAGCCAGGTTGGGGAGCAGTACTTC. This rearrangement joins TRBV14 to TRBJ2-7; D unclear. The CDR3 is 11 amino acids. The V end lost 3 bases, the J end lost 7 bases, and 7 bases lay between the germline ends. Germline V CDR1 and CDR2: SGHDN, FVKESK.